This T cell receptor beta chain derives from a study of Ad26.COV2.S vaccination and SARS-CoV-2 variants. Stated treatment: some 19 received Ad26.COV2.S at low or high dose, single or two shots; a few received placebo; per-sample allocation not given. Following the first vaccine or placebo injection, samples were taken on day 63. Method: immunoSEQ multiplex PCR; TCRdb's copy keeps in-frame clones and lacks some. The sample holds over 400,000 clones, around 92% seen once. The ends were cut back, 3 bases at V and 3 bases at J, with 8 bases in the middle. The CDR3 spans 12 residues. Germline-derived CDR1 and CDR2 are DFQATT and SNEGSKA (reference sequence).

The sequence was collected from a person aged 18-65 years who received the Ad26.COV2.S COVID-19 vaccine or a placebo. This chain links TRBV20-1 with TRBJ1-2; D is possibly TRBD1 (5 bases). The material was peripheral blood, obtained in a trial of Ad26.COV2.S vaccine versus placebo. CDR3 region: CSASRQHYGYTF. The CDR3 region has the DNA TGCAGTGCTAGTCGACAGCACTATGGCTACACCTTC.